The rows below give T cell receptor beta chains drawn from one sample of a study of cytomegalovirus exposure and HLA in healthy donors. The table came from immunoSEQ multiplex PCR; TCRdb's copy has only in-frame clones and leaves some out. The sample holds 110,000 to 150,000 clones, about 80% seen once. Material: PBMCs. The receptor source for this set is an older woman in good health and CMV-seropositive. The CDR3 runs from the conserved cysteine through the conserved F or W. D genes are given only for firm matches. Some rows mark clone size as missing; the rest say once, few, many or name a class of expanded clone.

size	D	V	J	DNA	CDR3
few	-	TRBV2	TRBJ2-7	TGTGCCAGCAGTGAAAGGGGCCAGTCTTCCTACGAGCAGTACTTC	CASSERGQSSYEQYF
-	-	TRBV5-1	TRBJ2-3	TGCGCCAGCAGCTTGGATCACAGGGCCACAGATACGCAGTATTTT	CASSLDHRATDTQYF
few	-	TRBV6-5	TRBJ1-3	TGTGCCAGCAGTTACTCGTCGGGCTCTGGAAACACCATATATTTT	CASSYSSGSGNTIYF
-	TRBD2	TRBV4-1	TRBJ2-1	TGCGCCAGCAGCCAAGAAGCCCACGGACTAGCGGTGGATGAGCAGTTCTTC	CASSQEAHGLAVDEQFF
-	-	TRBV7-2	TRBJ2-5	TGTGCCAGCAGCTTACCCCGGGGTAGAAAGGAAGAGACCCAGTACTTC	CASSLPRGRKEETQYF
-	-	TRBV11-2	TRBJ2-7	TGTGCCAGCAGCTTAGAGTCTAGCGCAACCTACGAGCAGTACTTC	CASSLESSATYEQYF
few	TRBD1	TRBV19	TRBJ1-5	TGTGCCAGTAGGAGACGACCGACAGGGGGACAGCCCCAGCATTTT	CASRRRPTGGQPQHF
-	-	TRBV4-1	TRBJ1-5	TGCGCCAGCAGCCAACGGGTCGATCAGCCCCAGCATTTT	CASSQRVDQPQHF
-	-	TRBV30	TRBJ1-2	TGTGCCTGGAGTGTACAATCGGGGTCCGGCTACACCTTC	CAWSVQSGSGYTF
-	-	TRBV30	TRBJ1-5	TGTGCCTGGAGTGACAGGGTCATCCAGCCCCAGCATTTT	CAWSDRVIQPQHF